A selection of T cell receptor beta chains follows, all from one sample in a study of shared clonotypes between healthy human individuals. Some clones are missing from TCRdb's copy, which holds only in-frame ones; the method was immunoSEQ multiplex PCR. This sample carries millions of clones, over 85% of them seen once, and the ten largest clones take 0.11% to 0.15%. The sample consisted of naive CD4+ T cells sorted from blood. These receptors came from a young man in good health. Both conserved end residues are part of each CDR3. D genes are given only for firm matches.

v_call,d_call,cdr3_length,j_call,cdr3_aa
TRBV5-1,TRBD1,15,TRBJ2-1,CASSWGQGPYNEQFF
TRBV5-1,TRBD2,17,TRBJ2-2,CASSLEASGGRTGELFF
TRBV28,-,15,TRBJ1-5,CASSSDSPGNQPQHF
TRBV19,-,13,TRBJ1-1,CASSPRENTEAFF
TRBV2,TRBD2,14,TRBJ2-2,CASSPERGNGELFF
TRBV30,TRBD1,16,TRBJ1-6,CAWTGPVGQASSPLHF
TRBV25-1,TRBD1,13,TRBJ2-7,CASSGTGAYEQYF
TRBV6-5,-,14,TRBJ2-7,CASSYSSGVSRVIF
TRBV7-8,-,16,TRBJ1-2,CASSLGPAGIGYGYTF
TRBV4-2,TRBD2,19,TRBJ2-1,CASSQDPGARTSGVDEQFF
TRBV2,-,16,TRBJ1-5,CASSESGGADNQPQHF
TRBV30,-,14,TRBJ2-2,CAWSETSRAGELFF
TRBV6-5,-,14,TRBJ2-1,CASSYRQGNNEQFF
TRBV18,TRBD2,16,TRBJ2-3,CASSPPYGGVTDTQYF
TRBV5-1,TRBD2,16,TRBJ2-2,CASTTSGGTNTGELFF
TRBV30,-,12,TRBJ1-2,CAWGEPGGGYTF
TRBV15,TRBD1,16,TRBJ1-3,CATSRDRGFTGNTIYF
TRBV9,-,16,TRBJ2-2,CASSVASAVYTGELFF
TRBV9,-,14,TRBJ2-1,CASSVEPWGNEQFF
TRBV29-1,-,12,TRBJ1-1,CSVAVLNTEAFF
TRBV6-5,-,12,TRBJ2-7,CASSPVAYEQYF
TRBV5-1,-,15,TRBJ2-2,CASSLDAPNTGELFF
TRBV2,-,15,TRBJ1-6,CASSEAVNYNSPLHF
TRBV7-2,-,12,TRBJ2-3,CASREVTDTQYF
TRBV5-1,-,14,TRBJ2-1,CASKIDMAYNEQFF
TRBV6-1,TRBD1,14,TRBJ2-7,CASGKTGGSYEQYF
TRBV6-5,-,13,TRBJ1-6,CASKSGGVSPLHF
TRBV28,-,13,TRBJ1-2,CASSTLIVKGYTF
TRBV2,-,13,TRBJ1-1,CASSEEAGRGAFF
TRBV7-7,-,16,TRBJ2-3,CASSSGGQGDTDTQYF
TRBV29-1,TRBD1,14,TRBJ2-7,CSVAIGQGATEQYF
TRBV7-8,TRBD2,15,TRBJ2-3,CASSSLTSGQDTQYF
TRBV7-6,TRBD2,15,TRBJ2-7,CASSLKAGGVYEQYF
TRBV5-6,TRBD2,14,TRBJ2-4,CASSPGLATNIQYF
TRBV18,-,14,TRBJ1-5,CASSPSSLNQPQHF
TRBV5-1,TRBD1,13,TRBJ2-4,CASSLGDREIQYF